This T cell receptor beta chain was found in a study of T-cell memory formation after mild COVID-19. TCRdb processed the 5' RACE reads anew with MiXCR; each CDR3 protein has one entry. The data contain approximately 580,000 distinct CDR3 sequences, about a fifth of them singletons. This clonotype was counted only a few times. This clonotype was sampled from an adult woman who had mild COVID-19 (a few samples of this study predate the infection). Cell type and time point are not known. The sequenced material came from PBMCs or a T cell subset sorted from them (not recorded which).

Written as DNA, the CDR3 is TGTGCCAGCAGTTTCGCCCCCCAGCAAGCACTGGGCTCCTACAATGAGCAGTTCTTC. Translating it yields CASSFAPQQALGSYNEQFF. The chain couples TRBV27 to TRBJ2-1, with D unclear. Deletions cut 3 bases from V and 0 bases from J, with 21 bases between. Germline CDR1 reads MNHEY; CDR2 reads SMNVEV (reference sequence). This CDR3 comprises 19 residues.